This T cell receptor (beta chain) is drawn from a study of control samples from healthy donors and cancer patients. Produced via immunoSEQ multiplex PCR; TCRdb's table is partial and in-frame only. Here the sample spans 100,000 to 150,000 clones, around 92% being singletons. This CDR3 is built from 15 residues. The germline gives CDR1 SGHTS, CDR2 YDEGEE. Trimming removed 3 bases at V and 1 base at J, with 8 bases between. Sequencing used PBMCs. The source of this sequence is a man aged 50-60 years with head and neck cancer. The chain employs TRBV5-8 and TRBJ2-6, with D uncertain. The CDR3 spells CASSSQISGANVLTF. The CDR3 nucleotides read TGTGCCAGCAGCTCTCAGATATCTGGGGCCAACGTCCTGACTTTC.